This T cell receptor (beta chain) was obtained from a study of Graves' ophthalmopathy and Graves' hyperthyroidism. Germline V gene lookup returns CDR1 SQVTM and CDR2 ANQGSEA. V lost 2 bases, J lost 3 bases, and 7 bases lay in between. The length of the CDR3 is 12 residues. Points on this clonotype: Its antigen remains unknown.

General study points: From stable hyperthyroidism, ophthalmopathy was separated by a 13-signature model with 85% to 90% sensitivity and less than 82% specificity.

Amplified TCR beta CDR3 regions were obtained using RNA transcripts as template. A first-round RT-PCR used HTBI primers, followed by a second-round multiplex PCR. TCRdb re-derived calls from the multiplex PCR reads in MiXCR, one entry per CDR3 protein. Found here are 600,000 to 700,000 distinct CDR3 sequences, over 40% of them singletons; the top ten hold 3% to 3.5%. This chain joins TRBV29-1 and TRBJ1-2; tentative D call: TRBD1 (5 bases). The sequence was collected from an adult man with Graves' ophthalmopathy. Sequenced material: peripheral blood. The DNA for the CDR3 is TGCAGCGTTGAAACGGGGGACTATGGCTACACCTTC. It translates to CSVETGDYGYTF.